Presented here are 14 T cell receptor beta chains from one specimen sequenced in a study of CD8 T cells in ankylosing spondylitis. The antigens of these receptors remain unknown. Broader study findings: The study identified a TCR beta motif of under ten highly homologous variants that appeared characteristic of ankylosing spondylitis blood.

Each CDR3 protein gets one entry after TCRdb re-called the 5' RACE reads with MiXCR. The top ten clones hold 14% of a sample with about 200,000 distinct CDR3 sequences, around 7.9% of them seen once. Sequenced material: blood, either unsorted or a sorted T cell fraction (not recorded which). The receptors stem from a male donor with ankylosing spondylitis.

This clonotype was counted ten times or more. This chain connects TRBV7-9 to TRBJ2-2; unclear D gene. V shed 8 bases and J shed 3 bases, with 7 bases lying between them. CDR1 and CDR2 from the germline V gene are SEHNR and FQNEAQ (reference sequence). The CDR3 contains 12 residues. CDR3 bases: TGTGCCAGCTACGGTGACACCGGGGAGCTGTTTTTT. It codes for CASYGDTGELFF.

This clonotype has a count of ten or more. The rearrangement joins TRBV6-4 to TRBJ1-1; D uncertain. The CDR3 is 14 residues long. Germline V gene sequence: CDR1 MRHNA, CDR2 SNTAGT. Trimming removed 0 bases at V and 3 bases at J, with 8 bases between. The CDR3 coding sequence is TGTGCCAGCAGTGACTCCGACGGTGACACTGAAGCTTTCTTT. Its translation is CASSDSDGDTEAFF.

In its sample, this clonotype was seen many times. The rearrangement joins TRBV29-1 to TRBJ1-2, with TRBD1 matching over 8 bases. The CDR3 has 12 residues. V trimming: 7 bases; J trimming: 4 bases; junction bases outside the gene matches: 5. CDR1 is SQVTM and CDR2 is ANQGSEA in the germline V gene. CDR3 in DNA: TGCAGCGGGGGACAGGAAACCTATGGCTACACCTTC. This translates into CSGGQETYGYTF.

This clonotype was detected many times. The junction differs from germline at one of its ends, possibly a read error. The chain carries TRBV3-1 and TRBJ1-5, with TRBD1 matching 10 bases. Germline V gene data show CDR1 as LGHDT and CDR2 as YNNKEL (reference sequence). This CDR3 contains 14 residues. DNA of the CDR3: TGTGCCAGCAGCCAGACAGGGGGCAACCAGCCCCAGCATTTT. It encodes CASSQTGGNQPQHF.

The sample holds a few counts of this clonotype. The J gene is TRBJ2-1, the V gene TRBV29-1; the match to TRBD2 covers 14 bases. The CDR3 extends over 15 amino acids. Germline lookup yields CDR1 SQVTM and CDR2 ANQGSEA. The V segment lost 4 bases and the J segment 6 bases; nucleotides outside the gene matches: 5. The CDR3 region is CSVAYGTSGGNEQFF. DNA for the CDR3: TGCAGCGTTGCGTATGGGACTAGCGGGGGCAATGAGCAGTTCTTC.

Ten or more counts support this clonotype. The V gene is TRBV27, the J gene TRBJ1-6; D uncertain. Trimming pared 0 bases from V and 7 bases from J, leaving 13 bases between. Germline lookup yields CDR1 MNHEY and CDR2 SMNVEV (reference sequence). The CDR3 is 16 amino acids. The CDR3: CASSLSLSDWNSPLHF. CDR3 coding DNA: TGTGCCAGCAGTTTATCGCTCAGTGACTGGAATTCACCCCTCCACTTT.

The table lists this clonotype with many counts. The V and J genes are TRBV25-1 and TRBJ2-7, with TRBD1 identical over 7 bases. This CDR3 comprises 15 residues. The germline gives CDR1 MGHDK, CDR2 SYGVNS. The junction had 9 bases not matched to a gene; V was cut back by 2 bases and J by 5 bases. The CDR3 protein is CASSELTGIPHEQYF. The CDR3 DNA reads TGTGCCAGCAGTGAACTGACAGGGATCCCCCACGAGCAGTACTTC.

Here the CDR3 DNA reads TGTGCCAGCAGCTTCGCCAAAGGACTAGCGGCCTACGAGCAGTACTTC. Translating it yields CASSFAKGLAAYEQYF. The J gene is TRBJ2-7, the V gene TRBV7-9; 10 nucleotides agree with TRBD2. V shed 3 bases, J shed 2 bases, and the junction held 7 bases outside the gene matches. The V gene's germline CDR1 is SEHNR and CDR2 FQNEAQ (reference sequence). The CDR3 has 16 residues.

V gene TRBV7-6 combines with J gene TRBJ1-1, with 7 nucleotides matching TRBD1. CDR1 and CDR2 from the germline V gene are SGHVS and FNYEAQ. V lost 5 bases to trimming and J lost 4 bases; unmatched junction nucleotides: 13. The CDR3 spans 16 residues. The CDR3 reads CASSETGAPFGTEAFF. The DNA for the CDR3 is TGTGCCAGCAGCGAAACAGGGGCACCCTTTGGCACTGAAGCTTTCTTT. Combining the CDR3 with reference TRBV7-6 and TRBJ1-1 gives the whole variable domain GAGVSQSPRYKVTKRGQDVALRCDPISGHVSLYWYRQALGQGPEFLTYFNYEAQQDKSGLPNDRFSAERPEGSISTLTIQRTEQRDSAMYRCASSETGAPFGTEAFFGQGTRLTVV.

This clonotype was observed many times. The J gene is TRBJ2-3, the V gene TRBV6-4, with 8 bases matching TRBD1. The CDR3 contains 16 residues. Germline CDR1 is MRHNA and CDR2 is SNTAGT. The V and J ends lost 0 bases and 2 bases, in that order; junction bases with no gene match: 4. The CDR3 reads CASSDSPGGPTDTQYF. The CDR3 DNA is TGTGCCAGCAGTGACTCTCCAGGGGGCCCCACAGATACGCAGTATTTT.

There are many counts of this clonotype. J is TRBJ2-7 and V is TRBV12-3 or TRBV12-4; no definite D call. The CDR3 is made up of 12 amino acids. Trimming removed 3 bases at V and 2 bases at J, with 5 bases between. CDR3 in DNA: TGTGCCAGCAGTTTTGGGACCTACGAGCAGTACTTC. Translation gives CASSFGTYEQYF.

This clonotype was found a few times. The gene calls are TRBV5-5 and TRBJ2-7; tentatively, D is TRBD1 (6 bases). Trimming stripped 3 bases from V and 0 bases from J, with 13 bases between. The CDR3 spans 15 residues. Germline V gene sequence: CDR1 SGHKS, CDR2 YYEKEE (reference sequence). CDR3 DNA sequence: TGTGCCAGCAGCTGGGGGCCACAGGGCTCCTACGAGCAGTACTTC. Its translation: CASSWGPQGSYEQYF.

The sample holds many counts of this clonotype. The rearrangement joins TRBV12-3 or TRBV12-4 to TRBJ2-3, with TRBD2 as a possible D gene (6 bases). V dropped 6 bases and J dropped 0 bases, with 16 bases sitting between them. The CDR3 consists of 16 residues. The CDR3 protein is CASRHLREESTDTQYF. The CDR3, as DNA: TGTGCCAGCAGGCACTTGAGGGAGGAGAGCACAGATACGCAGTATTTT.

This clonotype was recorded at least ten times. V usage is TRBV5-6 and J usage is TRBJ2-7; no definite D call. The CDR3 loop spans 14 amino acids. V gave up 0 bases and J gave up 3 bases, with 10 bases separating them. Germline loops: CDR1 SGHDT, CDR2 YYEEEE. The CDR3 DNA follows: TGTGCCAGCAGCTTGGCGGGCAGCCTCTACGAGCAGTACTTC. Its translation: CASSLAGSLYEQYF.